Described below is a single TCR beta chain sequence and its context. Germline assignment: CDR1 KGHSH and CDR2 LQKENI. V was clipped by 3 bases and J by 4 bases; unmatched bases: 1. The CDR3 is 15 amino acids. Measured with immunoSEQ multiplex PCR; TCRdb has only the in-frame clones, and not every one. The table lists 12,000 to 15,000 clones, 65% to 75% of them singletons, with about 30% in the top ten. These data come from a study of T cells after somatic rescue of genetic block. The sequenced material came from peripheral blood mononuclear cells (PBMCs). The rearrangement links TRBV18 to TRBJ2-7, with 15 bases fitting TRBD2. The receptor was isolated from a man aged 18 to 30. In DNA, the CDR3 is TGTGCCAGCTCACCGGGGACTAGCGGGGGGTACGAGCAGTACTTC. Translated, it gives CASSPGTSGGYEQYF.